The rows below give T cell receptor beta chains drawn from one sample of a study of CD4 T cells in relation to SARS-CoV-2 and coronaviruses. Clones were read by immunoSEQ multiplex PCR, and TCRdb kept only the in-frame ones, dropping some. The sample holds some 16,000 clones, 82% seen once. These TCRs' antigens remain unknown. The source material was CD4+ T cells from PBMCs, cultured in vitro. These receptors were collected from a human donor in good health. Both conserved end residues are trimmed from each CDR3.

V gene	J gene	CDR3 protein
TRBV18	TRBJ2-3	ASSPGQGRSNTQY
TRBV2	TRBJ2-1	ASSPGVAAVGEQF
TRBV10-3	TRBJ1-3	AISEQGAGNTIY
TRBV10-1	TRBJ2-5	ASRYKTSSQETQY
TRBV7-9	TRBJ2-7	ASSLVGGRGSEQY
TRBV10-3	TRBJ2-3	AIRTGAGGSDTQY
TRBV3-1/TRBV3-2	TRBJ2-3	ASSNSRGLGTDTQY
TRBV15	TRBJ1-4	ATSRDYQPNNEKLF
TRBV6-1	TRBJ2-7	ASSANLLAGSSYEQY
TRBV7-3	TRBJ2-1	ASSFGADNEQF
TRBV5-5	TRBJ2-7	ASSFQGDLEQY
TRBV5-1	TRBJ2-2	ASSLGHANTGELF
TRBV6-5	TRBJ1-2	ASSYSGTGVGGYT
TRBV2	TRBJ2-2	ASSVEGSGRLTGELF
TRBV6-5	TRBJ1-2	ASSPRRTTNYGYT
TRBV6-5	TRBJ2-5	ASSYGGRETQY
TRBV12-5	TRBJ2-7	ASGGQGYEQY
TRBV6-5	TRBJ1-2	ASSYGVGSYT
TRBV27	TRBJ1-6	ASRHQVGDSPLH
TRBV10-3	TRBJ2-2	AIPGPGGPYTGELF
TRBV18	TRBJ2-2	ASSPGQGRSGELF
TRBV15	TRBJ1-5	ATSRVGGVEPQH
TRBV27	TRBJ2-3	ASSTYRGDDTDTQY
TRBV27	TRBJ2-1	ASSSTTGGTEQF
TRBV14	TRBJ2-3	ASSQDVGAIDTQY
TRBV6-1	TRBJ1-5	ASSEQGVGQPQH
TRBV3-1/TRBV3-2	TRBJ1-5	ASSQYSNQPQH
TRBV19	TRBJ1-3	ASSIAAQGAGNTIY
TRBV5-4	TRBJ1-4	ASSPSPPIEKLF